This TCR beta chain was recorded in a study of blood T cell repertoires in COVID-19. Study-level background: Some COVID-19 samples were acute and others convalescent; all came from the United States, Italy and Spain. T cells, B-cell-depleted T cells, or PBMCs provided the cDNA or gDNA that served as material.

Germline V gene data show CDR1 as LGHNA and CDR2 as YSLEER. Trimming at V came to 2 bases and at J to 4 bases, leaving 7 bases not matched to a gene. This CDR3 has 16 amino acids. Study processing details: For nucleated cells, counts were estimated from reference gene primer amplification. Generated by immunoSEQ multiplex PCR, the TCRdb table keeps only in-frame clones and is missing some. From that table come the V and J calls and clone size; the DNA was used to work out D and trimming. The table includes 160,000 or so clones, about four fifths detected once. The V and J genes are TRBV4-3 and TRBJ2-5; 10 bases agree with TRBD2. Specimen: peripheral blood. This TCR was sampled from a man aged 65-85 years with active or convalescent COVID-19. In DNA, the CDR3 is TGCGCCAGCAGCCAAATAGGGGGGACTAGCGCAGAGACCCAGTACTTC. Amino acids: CASSQIGGTSAETQYF.